Each of the 9 T cell receptor beta chains below was sequenced from the same sample in a study of T cell responses to AZD1222 COVID-19 vaccine. The method was immunoSEQ multiplex PCR; TCRdb's version includes in-frame clones alone and lacks a portion of them. The sample lists 18,000 or so clones, roughly 90% occurring once. This specimen was peripheral blood, taken 28 days after the second AZD1222 dose. Receptor source: an adult who received the AZD1222 COVID-19 vaccine.

This chain links TRBV12-3 or TRBV12-4 with TRBJ2-5; D ambiguous. Trimming stripped 5 bases from V and 3 bases from J, with 4 bases between. The CDR3 is 11 residues long. CDR3: CASSPKETQYF. In DNA, the CDR3 is TGTGCCAGCAGTCCCAAAGAGACCCAGTACTTC.

The chain recombines TRBV14 with TRBJ2-3; maybe TRBD1 (5 bases). Germline V CDR1 and CDR2: SGHDN, FVKESK. The CDR3 covers 15 residues. Trimming took off 4 bases at V and 3 bases at J, with 14 bases between the two ends. CDR3 in amino acids: CASSRRIDSTDTQYF. The DNA of the CDR3 is TGTGCCAGCAGCCGACGAATCGACAGTACAGATACGCAGTATTTT.

This rearrangement joins TRBV7-9 to TRBJ2-1; TRBD2 matches at 11 bases. The CDR3 is 14 residues long. CDR1 is SEHNR and CDR2 is FQNEAQ in the germline V gene (reference sequence). The junction had 0 bases not matched to a gene; V was cut back by 3 bases and J by 5 bases. This chain's CDR3 is CASSLTSGNNEQFF. CDR3 DNA sequence: TGTGCCAGCAGCTTGACTAGCGGGAACAATGAGCAGTTCTTC. The full variable domain, rest sourced from reference TRBV7-9 and TRBJ2-1, is DTGVSQNPRHKITKRGQNVTFRCDPISEHNRLYWYRQTLGQGPEFLTYFQNEAQLEKSRLLSDRFSAERPKGSFSTLEIQRTEQGDSAMYLCASSLTSGNNEQFFGPGTRLTVL.

The V call is TRBV28, the J call TRBJ1-2; D gene unclear. Per the germline V gene, CDR1 is MDHEN and CDR2 is SYDVKM. V was pared by 6 bases and J by 8 bases, with 13 bases between. The CDR3 is 12 amino acids. The CDR3 loop reads CASRPPLGGYTF. CDR3 DNA: TGTGCCAGCAGGCCGCCGCTAGGGGGCTACACCTTC.

The chain has TRBV9 and TRBJ2-1, with D possibly TRBD1 on 6 matching bases. V gave up 4 bases and J gave up 0 bases, with 23 bases separating them. Per the germline V gene, CDR1 is SGDLS and CDR2 is YYNGEE. The CDR3 runs to 19 residues. The CDR3 spells CASSRLRTSQGSSYNEQFF. CDR3 nucleotides: TGTGCCAGCAGCCGCCTTCGGACTTCGCAGGGGAGCTCCTACAATGAGCAGTTCTTC.

This chain joins TRBV7-2 and TRBJ1-5; D possibly corresponds to TRBD1 (5 bases). V was cut by 6 bases and J by 9 bases, with 12 bases left in between. The CDR3 is 12 residues long. Germline lookup yields CDR1 SGHTA and CDR2 FQGNSA. CDR3 sequence: CASSSGLWPQHF. The CDR3 DNA follows: TGTGCCAGCAGTTCAGGGCTGTGGCCCCAGCATTTT.

Concerning this clone itself: Its ends do not fully match the called genes, so a read error is possible. The rearrangement uses TRBV13 and TRBJ1-3; possibly TRBD1 for D (6 bases). Germline CDR1 PRHDT, CDR2 FYEKMQ (reference sequence). The CDR3 is made up of 15 amino acids. CDR3 sequence (DNA): TGTGCCAGCAGCCTAGGGGGGTTCTCTGGAAACACCATATATTTT. It encodes CASSLGGFSGNTIYF.

The rearrangement uses TRBV6-5 and TRBJ1-6; 7 positions match TRBD1. Germline V gene data show CDR1 as MNHEY and CDR2 as SVGAGI. The CDR3 runs to 14 residues. The junction had 10 bases not matched to a gene; V was cut back by 9 bases and J by 8 bases. CDR3 DNA: TGTGCCAGTGGGTGGAACAGGGGAGATTCACCCCTCCACTTT. It is translated as CASGWNRGDSPLHF.

This clone occurred once. V is TRBV29-1 and J is TRBJ2-2; 11 bases are a match to TRBD2. This CDR3 comprises 14 residues. The germline CDR1 and CDR2 sequences are SQVTM and ANQGSEA. The J segment lost 2 bases and the V segment lost 7 bases, leaving 3 bases of the junction unmatched. The CDR3 region is CSAGTSGNTGELFF. The CDR3 bases are TGCAGCGCCGGGACTAGCGGAAACACCGGGGAGCTGTTTTTT.